Presented here are 32 T cell receptor beta chains from one specimen sequenced in a study of Tregs in tolerant kidney transplant recipients. Related graft donors supplied nonmyeloablative bone marrow transplants, and mixed chimerism was transient. This table comes from immunoSEQ multiplex PCR, and its TCRdb copy is limited to in-frame clones, with some not included. The table shows 75,000 to 100,000 clones, with over 85% occurring only once. The sequences come from CD4+ T cells from blood (PBMCs), collected 12 months after the transplant. These TCRs come from a human patient who received a combined kidney and bone marrow transplant. Certain T cells may be donor cells from the graft.

J is TRBJ2-5 and V is TRBV7-9, with D possibly being TRBD2 (7 bases). The CDR3 has 15 amino acids. Germline V gives CDR1 SEHNR, CDR2 FQNEAQ (reference sequence). The germline V and J ends were trimmed by 3 bases and 5 bases, with 16 bases remaining between them. CDR3 sequence (DNA): TGTGCCAGCAGCTTCGTGGGGGGGCCCTATGAGACCCAGTACTTC. Translation: CASSFVGGPYETQYF.

V is TRBV7-9 and J is TRBJ1-1, with 9 bases that match TRBD1. After removal of 2 bases from V and 0 bases from J, the junction contained 4 bases not matched to a gene. CDR3 size: 16 residues. Germline loops: CDR1 SEHNR, CDR2 FQNEAQ (reference sequence). The CDR3 here is CASSLYRGLLNTEAFF. CDR3 nucleotide sequence: TGTGCCAGCAGCTTATACAGGGGGCTTTTGAACACTGAAGCTTTCTTT.

A word on this clone: One end of the junction is discordant with germline, which a read error may explain. V usage is TRBV6-1 and J usage is TRBJ1-5; the D is unclear. Looked up from germline, CDR1 is MNHNS and CDR2 is SASEGT. The CDR3 is 13 amino acids. CDR3 in DNA: TGTGCCAGCCGTGACGCGGGTAACCAGCCCCAGCATTTT. As protein: CASRDAGNQPQHF.

The chain employs TRBV5-1 and TRBJ1-2; 8 nucleotides agree with TRBD1. V was pared by 4 bases and J by 3 bases, with 8 bases of the junction left unmatched. The germline V gene encodes CDR1 SGHRS and CDR2 YFSETQ. The CDR3 covers 15 residues. CDR3 bases: TGCGCCAGCAGCCCTGGACAGGGAGGAGACTATGGCTACACCTTC. This gives the protein CASSPGQGGDYGYTF.

This rearrangement joins TRBV5-1 to TRBJ1-1, with unresolved D. The germline CDR1 and CDR2 sequences are SGHRS and YFSETQ. Trimming stripped 0 bases from V and 1 base from J, with 4 bases between. CDR3 length: 13 amino acids. CDR3 residues: CASSLGANTEAFF. For the CDR3, the DNA is TGCGCCAGCAGCTTGGGAGCGAACACTGAAGCTTTCTTT.

The J gene is TRBJ1-2, the V gene TRBV7-9, with TRBD1 matching 7 bases. The CDR3 totals 14 residues. Germline CDR1 and CDR2: SEHNR and FQNEAQ (reference sequence). J gave up 4 bases and V 4 bases, and 6 bases lay outside the gene matches. The CDR3 is CASSSDRISYGYTF. For the CDR3, the DNA is TGTGCCAGCAGCTCGGACAGGATCAGCTATGGCTACACCTTC.

The CDR3 protein is CASSYRQGRTDTQYF. The DNA of the CDR3 is TGCGCCAGCAGCTATCGACAGGGGCGCACAGATACGCAGTATTTT. The chain is built from TRBV5-1 and TRBJ2-3; 8 bases line up with TRBD1. CDR1 and CDR2 from the germline V gene are SGHRS and YFSETQ. The CDR3 extends over 15 amino acids. V trimming: 3 bases; J trimming: 1 base; junction bases outside the gene matches: 4.

The chain uses TRBV28 and TRBJ1-2; 7 bases map to TRBD1. Germline V gene data show CDR1 as MDHEN and CDR2 as SYDVKM. Unmatched junction bases numbered 2, after V lost 3 bases and J lost 1 base. CDR3 size: 14 residues. The CDR3 here is CASSFSGGNYGYTF. CDR3 in DNA: TGTGCCAGCAGTTTTTCAGGGGGTAACTATGGCTACACCTTC.

Comment on this clone: An end of the junction does not agree with germline; a read error may underlie this. Other nucleotide sequences from this sample produce the same CDR3. The chain uses TRBV6-4 and TRBJ1-6; 7 nucleotides match TRBD1. The CDR3 runs 15 residues. In germline, CDR1 is MRHNA, CDR2 SNTAGT. The CDR3 nucleotides are TGTGCCAGCAGTGACTCGGGCAGGGGGGATTCCCCCCTCCACTTT. It encodes CASSDSGRGDSPLHF.

The chain has TRBV7-2 and TRBJ2-7, with TRBD2 matching 7 bases. The J segment lost 3 bases and the V segment lost 0 bases, leaving 11 bases of the junction unmatched. The CDR3 runs to 17 residues. Looked up from germline, CDR1 is SGHTA and CDR2 is FQGNSA. CDR3 sequence reads: CASSLALGGSFNYEQYF. The CDR3 DNA sequence: TGTGCCAGCAGCTTAGCCCTAGGCGGGAGTTTCAACTACGAGCAGTACTTC.

The chain combines TRBV20-1 with TRBJ1-6, with D unresolved. The CDR3 runs 11 residues. The V and J ends lost 6 bases and 7 bases respectively, with 7 bases between them. Germline V gene data show CDR1 as DFQATT and CDR2 as SNEGSKA (reference sequence). In DNA form, the CDR3 reads TGCAGTGCATCCCAGAATTCACCCCTCCACTTT. Translating it yields CSASQNSPLHF.

V is TRBV29-1 and J is TRBJ1-2, with D uncertain. Trimming cost V 0 bases and J 6 bases, with 11 bases left between them. The germline CDR1 and CDR2 sequences are SQVTM and ANQGSEA. The CDR3 consists of 13 residues. CDR3 region: CSVEDAVTDGYTF. CDR3 DNA: TGCAGCGTTGAAGACGCCGTTACGGATGGCTACACCTTC.

The chain is built from TRBV5-1 and TRBJ2-7, with D maybe TRBD1 (6 bases). Between the trimmed V and J ends, which lost 5 bases and 6 bases, there was a span of 24 bases. Looked up from germline, CDR1 is SGHRS and CDR2 is YFSETQ. This CDR3 region has 16 residues. The CDR3 here is CASSLTGTGTTGEQYF. The CDR3 DNA reads TGCGCCAGCAGTCTCACAGGGACGGGAACTACGGGCGAGCAGTACTTC.

There are a few counts of this clone. This chain links TRBV25-1 with TRBJ1-1, with D tentatively TRBD1 (5 bases). CDR1 MGHDK and CDR2 SYGVNS come from the germline V gene. The germline V and J ends were trimmed by 8 bases and 3 bases, with 10 bases remaining between them. The CDR3 runs 12 residues. The CDR3 is CASRDSHTEAFF. As DNA, the CDR3 is TGTGCCAGCCGGGACTCCCACACTGAAGCTTTCTTT. Using reference TRBV25-1 and TRBJ1-1 for the parts outside the CDR3, the full variable domain is EADIYQTPRYLVIGTGKKITLECSQTMGHDKMYWYQQDPGMELHLIHYSYGVNSTEKGDLSSESTVSRIRTEHFPLTLESARPSHTSQYLCASRDSHTEAFFGQGTRLTVV.

Comments on this clone: Other DNA sequences in the sample encode the same CDR3. This chain joins TRBV6-5 and TRBJ1-6, with 7 positions matching TRBD1. The trim removed 5 bases at V and 7 bases at J, leaving 5 bases unmatched. In germline, CDR1 is MNHEY, CDR2 SVGAGI. This CDR3 spans 14 amino acids. The CDR3 DNA is TGTGCCAGCAGTCGGGACAGTGAAAATTCACCCCTCCACTTT. Its protein is CASSRDSENSPLHF.

This chain connects TRBV12-5 to TRBJ1-1; 11 bases map to TRBD1. In germline, CDR1 is LGHNT, CDR2 FRNRAP. V shed 5 bases, J shed 6 bases, and the junction held 5 bases outside the gene matches. The CDR3 spans 14 residues. CDR3 sequence (DNA): TGTGCTAGTGGTCCCGGGACAGGGGGGTCTGAAGCTTTCTTT. Translated: CASGPGTGGSEAFF.

V is TRBV23-1 and J is TRBJ1-5; D gene ambiguous. TRBV23-1 is an open reading frame, and its role is uncertain. The CDR3 has 17 amino acids. Trimming took 4 bases from V and 4 from J, leaving 20 bases between them. The CDR3 loop reads CASSPPPTTRGNQPQHF. CDR3 nucleotide sequence: TGCGCCAGCAGTCCGCCCCCGACAACCCGAGGGAATCAGCCCCAGCATTTT.

This clone has just one count. V gene TRBV2 combines with J gene TRBJ2-7; the match to TRBD2 covers 11 bases. The V gene's germline CDR1 is SNHLY and CDR2 FYNNEI. With V trimmed by 5 bases and J by 0 bases, 3 bases remained unmatched. This CDR3 has 15 residues. The CDR3 DNA reads TGTGCCAGCAGTCCTAGCGGGGGGACCTCCTACGAGCAGTACTTC. It specifies CASSPSGGTSYEQYF.

The CDR3 DNA reads as TGTGCCAGCAGCTTGACGGGACAGGGCACAGATACGCAGTATTTT. As protein: CASSLTGQGTDTQYF. The rearrangement uses TRBV11-3 and TRBJ2-3; 8 bases are shared with TRBD1. The germline V gene has CDR1 SGHNT and CDR2 YENEEA. The CDR3 has 15 residues. The J segment lost 1 base and the V segment lost 3 bases, leaving 3 bases of the junction unmatched. The whole variable domain, filled in from reference TRBV11-3 and TRBJ2-3, reads EAGVVQSPRYKIIEKKQPVAFWCNPISGHNTLYWYLQNLGQGPELLIRYENEEAVDDSQLPKDRFSAERLKGVDSTLKIQPAELGDSAVYLCASSLTGQGTDTQYFGPGTRLTVL.

The chain employs TRBV11-2 and TRBJ2-2; possible D gene TRBD2, 6 bases. V was pared by 1 base and J by 6 bases, with 12 bases between. Germline loops: CDR1 SGHAT, CDR2 FQNNGV. The CDR3 has 15 amino acids. The CDR3: CASSLAGVNSGELFF. Written as DNA, the CDR3 is TGTGCCAGCAGCTTAGCGGGAGTTAACTCCGGGGAGCTGTTTTTT.

The rearrangement links TRBV11-2 to TRBJ2-5, with D uncertain. This CDR3 comprises 16 residues. V was pared by 2 bases and J by 3 bases, with 16 bases between. In germline, CDR1 is SGHAT, CDR2 FQNNGV. The CDR3 sequence is CASSLTWPLLEETQYF. The CDR3 nucleotides are TGTGCCAGCAGCTTAACATGGCCTCTCCTAGAAGAGACCCAGTACTTC.

The V and J genes are TRBV12-5 and TRBJ2-5; TRBD2 aligns across 10 bases. The J call may be mistaken, given a closer DNA end match to TRBJ2-7. This CDR3 contains 16 residues. CDR1 is LGHNT, CDR2 FRNRAP, per germline. The CDR3 DNA sequence: TGTGCTAGTGGTTTGGTGGGGGGGACTAGCGCCTACGAGCAGTACTTC. Amino acid sequence: CASGLVGGTSAYEQYF.

The chain combines TRBV19 with TRBJ2-5, with D possibly being TRBD1 (5 bases). Trimming cost V 3 bases and J 3 bases, with 14 bases left between them. This CDR3 has 15 residues. Germline CDR1 LNHDA, CDR2 SQIVND (reference sequence). The CDR3 nucleotides read TGTGCCAGTAGTATTGGCTACGACAGTAAAGAGACCCAGTACTTC. This sequence encodes CASSIGYDSKETQYF.

The rearrangement uses TRBV11-2 and TRBJ2-5, with 10 bases fitting TRBD2. The CDR3 is 16 residues long. Looked up from germline, CDR1 is SGHAT and CDR2 is FQNNGV. Trimming at V came to 5 bases and at J to 1 base, leaving 7 bases not matched to a gene. CDR3 DNA: TGTGCCAGCAGCCACGCACTAGCGGGGATCCAAGAGACCCAGTACTTC. Encoded protein: CASSHALAGIQETQYF.

The gene calls are TRBV7-2 and TRBJ2-3; 11 positions agree with TRBD2. V was pared by 1 base and J by 6 bases, with 0 bases of the junction left unmatched. The V gene's germline CDR1 is SGHTA and CDR2 FQGNSA. The CDR3 runs 14 residues. The CDR3 DNA sequence: TGTGCCAGCAGCTTAGGACTAGCGGGGGATACGCAGTATTTT. It specifies CASSLGLAGDTQYF.

This clone occurred once. The rearrangement joins TRBV4-1 to TRBJ1-5; the D gene is possibly TRBD1 (5 bases). Germline V gene lookup returns CDR1 MGHRA and CDR2 YSYEKL. CDR3 length equals 16 residues. V lost 2 bases and J lost 7, with 18 bases in between. The CDR3 DNA sequence: TGCGCCAGCAGCCAAAATTTCAGGGCCCCGAACCAGCCCCAGCATTTT. This encodes CASSQNFRAPNQPQHF.

This chain uses TRBV4-1 with TRBJ2-7; 8 bases are a match to TRBD2. Trimming cost V 4 bases and J 6 bases; bases outside gene matches: 5. The V gene's germline CDR1 is MGHRA and CDR2 YSYEKL. The CDR3 sequence is 13 residues long. The chain's CDR3 is CASSPGGRAEQYF. As DNA, the CDR3 is TGCGCCAGCAGCCCGGGGGGGAGGGCCGAGCAGTACTTC.

This clone was seen a single time. CDR3 nucleotides: TGTGCCAGCAGCGTTCTAGCGGGGGGAAACACAGATACGCAGTATTTT. It yields the protein CASSVLAGGNTDTQYF. The chain recombines TRBV11-1 with TRBJ2-3, with TRBD2 matching 11 bases. CDR3 length equals 16 residues. Per the germline V gene, CDR1 is SGHAT and CDR2 is FQDESV (reference sequence). J was trimmed by 2 bases and V by 5 bases; bases with no gene match: 6.

In nucleotides, the CDR3 is TGTGCCAGCAGCTTAGTTGCCTATACCACAGATACGCAGTATTTT. This codes for CASSLVAYTTDTQYF. This rearrangement joins TRBV11-3 to TRBJ2-3; D call uncertain. The germline V and J ends were trimmed by 1 base and 2 bases, with 10 bases remaining between them. The germline V gene has CDR1 SGHNT and CDR2 YENEEA. This CDR3 comprises 15 residues. Full variable domain (remainder filled in from reference TRBV11-3 and TRBJ2-3): EAGVVQSPRYKIIEKKQPVAFWCNPISGHNTLYWYLQNLGQGPELLIRYENEEAVDDSQLPKDRFSAERLKGVDSTLKIQPAELGDSAVYLCASSLVAYTTDTQYFGPGTRLTVL.

The gene calls are TRBV19 and TRBJ2-5; a possible D gene is TRBD2 (6 bases). This CDR3 has 13 residues. Germline assignment: CDR1 LNHDA and CDR2 SQIVND (reference sequence). V was shortened by 0 bases and J by 7 bases, with 9 bases between the two germline ends. This CDR3 reads CASSIDREATQYF. The CDR3 nucleotides read TGTGCCAGTAGTATAGACAGGGAGGCGACCCAGTACTTC.

The chain recombines TRBV25-1 with TRBJ1-4; 10 nucleotides match TRBD1. The CDR3 loop spans 18 amino acids. CDR1 is MGHDK, CDR2 SYGVNS, per germline. The V and J ends lost 2 bases and 10 bases, in that order; junction bases with no gene match: 16. The CDR3 protein is CASSEEGDRGRPLGKLFF. DNA for the CDR3: TGTGCCAGCAGTGAAGAAGGAGACAGGGGGCGACCGTTGGGAAAACTGTTTTTT.

As regards this clone: This CDR3 is also generated by other DNA sequences in the sample. V usage is TRBV7-9 and J usage is TRBJ2-7, with 9 bases aligning to TRBD1. V was clipped by 5 bases and J by 8 bases; unmatched bases: 10. The V gene's germline CDR1 is SEHNR and CDR2 FQNEAQ (reference sequence). The CDR3 is made up of 14 amino acids. The DNA of the CDR3 is TGTGCCAGCAGCCTACAGGGGGCCTTGTACAAGCAGTACTTC. Translated, it gives CASSLQGALYKQYF.